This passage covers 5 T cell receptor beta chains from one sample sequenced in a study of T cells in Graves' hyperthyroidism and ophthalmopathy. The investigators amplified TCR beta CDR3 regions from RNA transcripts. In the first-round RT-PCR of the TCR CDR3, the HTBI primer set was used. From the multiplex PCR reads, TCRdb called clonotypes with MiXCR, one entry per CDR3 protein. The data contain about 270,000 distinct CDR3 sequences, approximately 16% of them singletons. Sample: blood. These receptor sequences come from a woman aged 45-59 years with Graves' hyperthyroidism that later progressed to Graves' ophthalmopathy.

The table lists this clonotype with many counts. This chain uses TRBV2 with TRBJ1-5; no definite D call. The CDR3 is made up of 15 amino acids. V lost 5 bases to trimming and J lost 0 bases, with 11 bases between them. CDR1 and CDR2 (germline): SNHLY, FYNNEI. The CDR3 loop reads CASSQESISNQPQHF. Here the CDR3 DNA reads TGTGCCAGCAGTCAAGAATCGATTAGCAATCAGCCCCAGCATTTT.

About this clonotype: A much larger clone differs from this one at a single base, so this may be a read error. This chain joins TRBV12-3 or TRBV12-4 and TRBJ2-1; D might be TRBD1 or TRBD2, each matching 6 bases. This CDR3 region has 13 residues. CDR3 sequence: CVSIPGARNEQFF. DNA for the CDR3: TGTGTCAGCATCCCGGGGGCCCGGAATGAGCAGTTCTTC.

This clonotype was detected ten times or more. The CDR3 DNA reads TGTGCCAGCCAGTTGTTGGGGCAGGGGCTAGAGACCCAGTACTTC. It codes for CASQLLGQGLETQYF. The rearrangement joins TRBV5-5 to TRBJ2-5; perhaps TRBD1 as D (6 bases). The germline CDR1 and CDR2 sequences are SGHKS and YYEKEE (reference sequence). The CDR3 totals 15 residues. V was cut by 7 bases and J by 4 bases, with 20 bases left in between.

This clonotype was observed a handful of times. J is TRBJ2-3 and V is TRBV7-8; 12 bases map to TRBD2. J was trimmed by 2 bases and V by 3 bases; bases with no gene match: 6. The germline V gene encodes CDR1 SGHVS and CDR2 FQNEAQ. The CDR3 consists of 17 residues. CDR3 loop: CASSFGLAGLVTDTQYF. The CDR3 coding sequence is TGTGCCAGCAGCTTCGGACTAGCGGGACTAGTCACAGATACGCAGTATTTT.

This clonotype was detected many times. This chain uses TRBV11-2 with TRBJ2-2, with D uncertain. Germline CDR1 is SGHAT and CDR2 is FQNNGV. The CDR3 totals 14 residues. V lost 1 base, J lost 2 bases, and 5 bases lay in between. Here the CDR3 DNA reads TGTGCCAGCAGCTTAGTTCATAACACCGGGGAGCTGTTTTTT. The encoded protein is CASSLVHNTGELFF.